Below are 31 T cell receptor beta chains sequenced from a single sample in a study of blood T cell repertoires in COVID-19. Here immunoSEQ multiplex PCR was the method, and the copy in TCRdb shows in-frame clones only, minus some. The table records some 120,000 clones, approximately 83% of them present only once. Specimen: peripheral blood. These receptors all stem from a man aged 60 to 69 with acute or convalescent COVID-19.

A few counts support this clone. The chain combines TRBV28 with TRBJ1-2, with a possible D match to TRBD1 (5 bases). CDR3 size: 13 residues. With 6 bases removed from V and 3 bases from J, the gap between germline ends came to 11 bases. In germline, CDR1 is MDHEN, CDR2 SYDVKM. This chain's CDR3 is CASRVGQDYGYTF. The CDR3 coding sequence is TGTGCCAGCAGGGTTGGACAAGACTATGGCTACACCTTC.

This sequence joins TRBV7-9 and TRBJ1-1; D possibly corresponds to TRBD1 (5 bases). Germline-derived CDR1 and CDR2 are SEHNR and FQNEAQ (reference sequence). The CDR3 totals 14 residues. V lost 3 bases, J lost 10 bases, and 18 bases lay in between. CDR3 DNA: TGTGCCAGCAGCTTCGTTCCGGGGTCCGGGGGAGCTTTCTTT. Translation: CASSFVPGSGGAFF. Together with reference TRBV7-9 and TRBJ1-1, the CDR3 gives the full variable domain: DTGVSQNPRHKITKRGQNVTFRCDPISEHNRLYWYRQTLGQGPEFLTYFQNEAQLEKSRLLSDRFSAERPKGSFSTLEIQRTEQGDSAMYLCASSFVPGSGGAFFGQGTRLTVV.

The table lists this clone with a few counts. CDR3 amino acids: CASSRDGDTEAFF. Here the CDR3 DNA reads TGTGCCAGCAGCCGAGATGGAGACACTGAAGCTTTCTTT. This chain links TRBV7-8 with TRBJ1-1, with D uncertain. The CDR3 runs 13 residues. The V gene's germline CDR1 is SGHVS and CDR2 FQNEAQ. The V and J ends lost 5 bases and 3 bases respectively, with 10 bases between them.

The chain combines TRBV18 with TRBJ1-2; 9 bases fit TRBD1. The germline CDR1 and CDR2 sequences are KGHSH and LQKENI. The CDR3 has 16 residues. J lost 4 bases, V lost 0 bases, and 6 bases had no gene match. CDR3 in DNA: TGTGCCAGCTCACCACCGGACAGGGGTTCCACCTATGGCTACACCTTC. Its translation is CASSPPDRGSTYGYTF.

The chain is built from TRBV7-9 and TRBJ2-7; no definite D call. The germline V gene has CDR1 SEHNR and CDR2 FQNEAQ (reference sequence). Trimming cost V 0 bases and J 3 bases, with 15 bases left between them. The CDR3 is 16 amino acids. CDR3 amino acids: CASSLASLTDIYEQYF. CDR3 nucleotides: TGTGCCAGCAGCTTAGCATCACTTACAGACATCTACGAGCAGTACTTC.

The rearrangement links TRBV2 to TRBJ1-3; perhaps TRBD1 as D (5 bases). CDR3 length: 15 amino acids. CDR1 is SNHLY and CDR2 is FYNNEI in the germline V gene. V lost 4 bases to trimming and J lost 4 bases, with 14 bases between them. The CDR3 spells CASSADRLKGNTIYF. The CDR3, as DNA: TGTGCCAGCAGTGCTGACAGACTGAAAGGAAACACCATATATTTT.

This clone turned up a few times. The chain is built from TRBV10-3 and TRBJ1-1; TRBD1 matches at 9 bases. Losses at the gene ends were 7 bases for V and 1 base for J; bases not matched to a gene: 7. This CDR3 has 15 amino acids. Germline CDR1 and CDR2: ENHRY and SYGVKD. The CDR3 is CAIKDEDRGNTEAFF. DNA of the CDR3: TGTGCCATCAAGGATGAGGACAGGGGGAACACTGAAGCTTTCTTT.

The chain links TRBV3-1 (or the pseudogene TRBV3-2) to TRBJ2-7; TRBD2 agrees at 9 bases. The CDR3 has 14 amino acids. The germline CDR1 and CDR2 sequences are LGHDT and YNNKEL (reference sequence). J was trimmed by 6 bases and V by 6 bases; bases with no gene match: 9. The CDR3 reads CASRGSGRAGEQYF. CDR3 in DNA: TGTGCCAGCAGGGGTAGCGGGAGAGCGGGCGAGCAGTACTTC.

The chain is built from TRBV2 and TRBJ1-2, with 11 nucleotides matching TRBD1. This CDR3 contains 13 residues. The germline V gene has CDR1 SNHLY and CDR2 FYNNEI. V lost 9 bases to trimming and J lost 9 bases; unmatched junction nucleotides: 9. The CDR3, as DNA: TGTGCCAGTCGGACAGGGGGCTCTTGGAGCTACACCTTC. It encodes CASRTGGSWSYTF.

V is TRBV6-5 and J is TRBJ1-2; D uncertain. Trimming removed 2 bases from V and 3 bases from J, with 7 bases in between. Germline CDR1 MNHEY, CDR2 SVGAGI. The CDR3 consists of 13 residues. The CDR3 here is CASSYEAYYGYTF. CDR3 DNA: TGTGCCAGCAGTTACGAGGCCTACTATGGCTACACCTTC.

This chain connects TRBV9 to TRBJ1-1; 9 nucleotides agree with TRBD1. V lost 3 bases and J lost 6; bases outside the gene matches: 9. This CDR3 has 15 residues. Germline CDR1 SGDLS, CDR2 YYNGEE. The chain's CDR3 is CASSAISDRGSEAFF. Here the CDR3 DNA reads TGTGCCAGCAGCGCGATCTCGGACAGGGGATCTGAAGCTTTCTTT.

The rearrangement joins TRBV7-6 to TRBJ2-5; D unresolved. Between the trimmed V and J ends, which lost 1 base and 2 bases, there was a span of 14 bases. The CDR3 length is 16 residues. Germline assignment: CDR1 SGHVS and CDR2 FNYEAQ. CDR3 DNA sequence: TGTGCCAGCAGCTTAGTATTCAAGCGCGTACAAGAGACCCAGTACTTC. Translated, it gives CASSLVFKRVQETQYF.

This clone turned up a few times. The chain combines TRBV9 with TRBJ2-7; 7 bases agree with TRBD2. Germline values: CDR1 SGDLS, CDR2 YYNGEE. V dropped 0 bases and J dropped 5; count of bases not matched to a gene: 11. CDR3 length: 16 amino acids. The CDR3 loop is CASSVAGAGASHEQYF. The CDR3 DNA reads TGTGCCAGCAGCGTAGCTGGGGCGGGAGCGTCCCACGAGCAGTACTTC.

This rearrangement joins TRBV3-1 (or the pseudogene TRBV3-2) to TRBJ2-7; TRBD2 is a possible D gene (5 bases). Germline loops: CDR1 LGHDT, CDR2 YNNKEL (reference sequence). The CDR3 runs 16 residues. Trimming shortened V by 3 bases and J by 3 bases, and 18 bases separated the two germline ends. DNA of the CDR3: TGTGCCAGCAGCCAGATGGGAGTTAGGCGGAACTACGAGCAGTACTTC. This encodes CASSQMGVRRNYEQYF.

The genes are TRBV28 and TRBJ2-3, with a tentative D call TRBD2 (6 bases). This CDR3 spans 13 amino acids. V lost 4 bases, J lost 5 bases, and 10 bases lay in between. CDR1 and CDR2 (germline): MDHEN, SYDVKM. DNA of the CDR3: TGTGCCAGCAGTTGGGGGGACGGAGATACGCAGTATTTT. It is translated as CASSWGDGDTQYF.

The chain links TRBV28 to TRBJ1-2; perhaps TRBD1 as D (6 bases). The V gene's germline CDR1 is MDHEN and CDR2 SYDVKM. The CDR3 covers 14 residues. Between the trimmed V and J ends, which lost 8 bases and 4 bases, there was a span of 17 bases. CDR3 protein: CASGPFRGFYGYTF. As DNA, the CDR3 is TGTGCCAGCGGGCCCTTCAGGGGCTTCTATGGCTACACCTTC.

This clone has only a few counts. The CDR3 loop reads CASRWDRGTGELFF. CDR3 sequence (DNA): TGTGCCAGTCGGTGGGACAGGGGAACCGGGGAGCTGTTTTTT. V gene TRBV19 combines with J gene TRBJ2-2, with 10 bases lining up with TRBD1. The ends lost 8 bases at V and 5 bases at J; junction bases unmatched: 5. CDR3 size: 14 residues. Germline V CDR1 and CDR2: LNHDA, SQIVND (reference sequence).

The chain carries TRBV5-4 and TRBJ2-2, with a possible D match to TRBD2 (5 bases). CDR1 SGHNT and CDR2 YYREEE come from the germline V gene (reference sequence). The CDR3 totals 14 residues. V was shortened by 6 bases and J by 0 bases, with 9 bases between the two germline ends. The CDR3 nucleotides read TGTGCCAGCAAGAGGGAGACGAACACCGGGGAGCTGTTTTTT. This translates into CASKRETNTGELFF.

V is TRBV20-1 and J is TRBJ1-1, with unresolved D. Germline CDR1 reads DFQATT; CDR2 reads SNEGSKA (reference sequence). Trimming removed 3 bases at V and 1 base at J, with 6 bases between. The CDR3 loop spans 12 amino acids. CDR3 region: CSASAWNTEAFF. In DNA, the CDR3 is TGCAGTGCTAGTGCCTGGAACACTGAAGCTTTCTTT.

CDR3: CASSRDSSYNEQFF. As DNA, the CDR3 is TGCGCCAGCAGCCGGGACAGCTCCTACAATGAGCAGTTCTTC. V usage is TRBV5-1 and J usage is TRBJ2-1; 7 bases are shared with TRBD1. This CDR3 has 14 amino acids. Per germline, CDR1 SGHRS and CDR2 YFSETQ. V lost 4 bases, J lost 0 bases, and 1 base stayed unmatched.

This chain connects TRBV15 to TRBJ2-5, with 15 bases aligning to TRBD2. V lost 2 bases to trimming and J lost 9 bases; unmatched junction nucleotides: 10. The CDR3 spans 17 residues. The germline V gene encodes CDR1 LNHNV and CDR2 YYDKDF (reference sequence). The CDR3 protein is CATSRPGLAGGEGAQYF. CDR3 in DNA: TGTGCCACCAGCAGACCCGGACTAGCGGGAGGGGAAGGGGCCCAGTACTTC.

The sample holds one count of this clone. The chain links TRBV18 to TRBJ2-7, with TRBD1 matching 10 bases. Germline V CDR1 and CDR2: KGHSH, LQKENI. This CDR3 is built from 15 residues. The ends lost 4 bases at V and 5 bases at J; junction bases unmatched: 8. CDR3 in DNA: TGTGCCAGCTCACTTGGACAGGGGGGGTCAGACGAGCAGTACTTC. Protein: CASSLGQGGSDEQYF.

The rearrangement joins TRBV28 to TRBJ2-7, with 8 bases identical to TRBD2. Germline-derived CDR1 and CDR2 are MDHEN and SYDVKM. The CDR3 has 16 amino acids. With 4 bases clipped from V and 2 bases from J, the junction kept 10 bases outside the gene matches. CDR3 in amino acids: CASSSPLAGGTYEQYF. CDR3 coding DNA: TGTGCCAGCAGTTCGCCCCTAGCGGGCGGTACCTACGAGCAGTACTTC. The complete variable domain, with remaining parts taken from reference TRBV28 and TRBJ2-7, reads DVKVTQSSRYLVKRTGEKVFLECVQDMDHENMFWYRQDPGLGLRLIYFSYDVKMKEKGDIPEGYSVSREKKERFSLILESASTNQTSMYLCASSSPLAGGTYEQYFGPGTRLTVT.

The chain combines TRBV29-1 with TRBJ1-1; D gene uncertain. Germline V lookup: CDR1 SQVTM, CDR2 ANQGSEA. There are 11 residues in the CDR3. V was cut by 4 bases and J by 7 bases, with 10 bases left in between. The CDR3 region has the DNA TGCAGCGTTGTGAGCGGAGTTGAAGCTTTCTTT. Translating it yields CSVVSGVEAFF.

V and J are TRBV6-5 and TRBJ1-3; D ambiguous. V was cut by 4 bases and J by 0 bases, with 10 bases left in between. The germline gives CDR1 MNHEY, CDR2 SVGAGI. This CDR3 spans 15 amino acids. The CDR3 protein is CASSSYSYSGNTIYF. The CDR3 DNA is TGTGCCAGCAGTTCTTACAGTTACTCTGGAAACACCATATATTTT.

The genes are TRBV9 and TRBJ1-1, with D unresolved. This CDR3 has 14 amino acids. Per germline, CDR1 SGDLS and CDR2 YYNGEE. Deletions cut 0 bases from V and 0 bases from J, with 6 bases between. The DNA of the CDR3 is TGTGCCAGCAGCGTAGGTCCCTTGAACACTGAAGCTTTCTTT. Protein: CASSVGPLNTEAFF.

The CDR3 region is CASSPGRGRGHTEAFF. The CDR3 nucleotides are TGTGCCAGCAGCCCGGGGCGGGGCAGGGGGCACACTGAAGCTTTCTTT. This chain joins TRBV7-6 and TRBJ1-1, with 8 bases identical to TRBD1. After removal of 5 bases from V and 3 bases from J, the junction contained 11 bases not matched to a gene. The CDR3 is 16 residues long. Germline assignment: CDR1 SGHVS and CDR2 FNYEAQ.

This chain links TRBV19 with TRBJ1-2; 10 bases align to TRBD1. V shed 1 base, J shed 8 bases, and the junction held 7 bases outside the gene matches. CDR1 LNHDA and CDR2 SQIVND come from the germline V gene (reference sequence). CDR3 size: 15 residues. In nucleotides, the CDR3 is TGTGCCAGTAGTATAGGTCGGGACAGGGGTCGCGGCTACACCTTC. Its protein product is CASSIGRDRGRGYTF.

The rearrangement uses TRBV27 and TRBJ2-2; D gene unclear. Germline-derived CDR1 and CDR2 are MNHEY and SMNVEV (reference sequence). Between the trimmed V and J ends, which lost 7 bases and 1 base, there was a span of 10 bases. The CDR3 contains 14 residues. The CDR3 here is CASTQSGNTGELFF. In nucleotides, the CDR3 is TGTGCCAGCACTCAATCGGGGAACACCGGGGAGCTGTTTTTT.

This clone was seen a handful of times. Other nucleotide sequences in the sample specify the same CDR3. The chain uses TRBV18 and TRBJ1-5, with 7 nucleotides matching TRBD1. The trim removed 6 bases at V and 6 bases at J, leaving 8 bases unmatched. Germline loops: CDR1 KGHSH, CDR2 LQKENI. CDR3 length: 14 residues. CDR3 DNA sequence: TGTGCCAGCTCTCCAACAGGGGCGGTTCAGCCCCAGCATTTT. Residues: CASSPTGAVQPQHF.

For the CDR3, the DNA is TGTGCCAGCAGCTTAACTCCCCAGCGGGATGCCGGGGAGCTGTTTTTT. This gives the protein CASSLTPQRDAGELFF. V is TRBV7-3 and J is TRBJ2-2; 7 bases map to TRBD2. The germline V gene encodes CDR1 SGHTA and CDR2 FQGTGA. This CDR3 region has 16 residues. Trimming took 0 bases from V and 6 from J; bases not matched to a gene: 7.